This is a list of T cell receptor beta chains from one sample in a study of T cell responses to AZD1222 COVID-19 vaccine. Sequencing used immunoSEQ multiplex PCR; TCRdb keeps in-frame clones, though not all of them. This sample yields over 100,000 clones, of which roughly 86% are seen a single time; around 13% belongs to the top ten. This material consisted of peripheral blood, taken on day 0 of MenACWY control vaccination. These receptors came from an adult in good health. Both conserved end residues are part of each CDR3. Each record gives: clone size, J gene, D gene, V gene, CDR3 DNA, CDR3 protein. A D gene is named only where the DNA matches it firmly. Only part of the rows carry a size: once, few, many, or a class if the clone is expanded.

-,TRBJ2-3,TRBD2,TRBV5-4,TGTGCCAGCAGCTTGAAAAGTAGCGGGAGTACAGATACGCAGTATTTT,CASSLKSSGSTDTQYF
-,TRBJ2-3,TRBD2,TRBV11-1,TGTGCCAGCAGCGACTTTAGCGGGGGCACAGATACGCAGTATTTT,CASSDFSGGTDTQYF
-,TRBJ1-1,-,TRBV20-1,TGCAGTGCTAGTTCGAGTTCCGCGGCTTTCTTT,CSASSSSAAFF
-,TRBJ1-2,-,TRBV6-6,TGTGCCAGCAGTTACTCCACCCTAGATGGCTACACCTTC,CASSYSTLDGYTF
-,TRBJ2-1,TRBD2,TRBV19,TGTGCCACTCGGGGGGACTACAATGAGCAGTTCTTC,CATRGDYNEQFF
-,TRBJ2-7,TRBD1,TRBV19,TGTGCCAGTAGTATAGCCGAGGACAGGGGCTACGAGCAGTACTTC,CASSIAEDRGYEQYF
-,TRBJ2-1,TRBD1,TRBV28,TGTGCCAGCAGTTCCGCCGGGACAGGGGATTATGAGCAGTTCTTC,CASSSAGTGDYEQFF
-,TRBJ1-3,-,TRBV5-4,TGTGCCAGCAGCCCTGGTGGTAATGGAAACACCATATATTTT,CASSPGGNGNTIYF
-,TRBJ2-1,-,TRBV7-9,TGTGCCAGCCTCCGGGGCAGGGGATGGAATGAGCAGTTCTTC,CASLRGRGWNEQFF
-,TRBJ2-5,-,TRBV25-1,TGTGCCAGCAGTGAACAGGGTTGGTACCAAGAGACCCAGTACTTC,CASSEQGWYQETQYF
few,TRBJ1-1,-,TRBV7-9,TGTGCCAGCAGCTTAAAGGGGGGCAGACCCACCTCCGAAGCTTTCTTT,CASSLKGGRPTSEAFF
-,TRBJ1-1,TRBD1,TRBV12-3/TRBV12-4,TGTGCCAGCAGTTCTCGACAGGGCACTGAAGCTTTCTTT,CASSSRQGTEAFF
once,TRBJ2-7,-,TRBV3-1/TRBV3-2,TGTGCCAGCAGCCAAGATACCTTGGCTGGCGAGCAGTACTTC,CASSQDTLAGEQYF
-,TRBJ2-1,-,TRBV7-9,TGTGCCAGCAGCTTAGCCAGGGCGGGGAGGCGAGACAATGAGCAGTTCTTC,CASSLARAGRRDNEQFF
-,TRBJ1-2,TRBD1,TRBV7-9,TGTGCCAGCAGCCCATCCGGGACAGGGGTTTTCCGATATGGCTACACCTTC,CASSPSGTGVFRYGYTF
-,TRBJ1-2,TRBD1,TRBV12-3/TRBV12-4,TGTGCCAGCAGTCGGGGACAGAACTATGGCTACACCTTC,CASSRGQNYGYTF
-,TRBJ2-1,-,TRBV24-1,TGTGCCACCAGTGCCAGGTACAATGAGCAGTTCTTC,CATSARYNEQFF
-,TRBJ1-4,TRBD1,TRBV4-3,TGCGCCAGCAGCCAAGACCGACAGGGCGGGGGTGAAAAACTGTTTTTT,CASSQDRQGGGEKLFF
-,TRBJ2-2,TRBD2,TRBV4-2,TGTGCCAGCAGCCAAGAACTAGCGGGAGCAGGTACCGGGGAGCTGTTTTTT,CASSQELAGAGTGELFF
-,TRBJ1-1,-,TRBV5-6,TGTGCCAGCAGCACACAGGGAGAAGCTTTCTTT,CASSTQGEAFF
-,TRBJ2-3,-,TRBV11-2,TGTGCCAGCAGCCGACTAGCAGATACGCAGTATTTT,CASSRLADTQYF
few,TRBJ1-4,TRBD1,TRBV7-9,TGTGCCAGCAGCCCAGTTCTTGGGGGCAGGGGGGATTTAAATGAAAAACTGTTTTTT,CASSPVLGGRGDLNEKLFF
-,TRBJ2-7,TRBD1,TRBV2,TGTGCCAGCAGTGAGGGGACAGGGTCCAACTACGAGCAGTACTTC,CASSEGTGSNYEQYF
-,TRBJ1-6,-,TRBV4-1,TGCGCCAGCAGCCAAGATCACCGACGGGCTTCACCCCTCCACTTT,CASSQDHRRASPLHF